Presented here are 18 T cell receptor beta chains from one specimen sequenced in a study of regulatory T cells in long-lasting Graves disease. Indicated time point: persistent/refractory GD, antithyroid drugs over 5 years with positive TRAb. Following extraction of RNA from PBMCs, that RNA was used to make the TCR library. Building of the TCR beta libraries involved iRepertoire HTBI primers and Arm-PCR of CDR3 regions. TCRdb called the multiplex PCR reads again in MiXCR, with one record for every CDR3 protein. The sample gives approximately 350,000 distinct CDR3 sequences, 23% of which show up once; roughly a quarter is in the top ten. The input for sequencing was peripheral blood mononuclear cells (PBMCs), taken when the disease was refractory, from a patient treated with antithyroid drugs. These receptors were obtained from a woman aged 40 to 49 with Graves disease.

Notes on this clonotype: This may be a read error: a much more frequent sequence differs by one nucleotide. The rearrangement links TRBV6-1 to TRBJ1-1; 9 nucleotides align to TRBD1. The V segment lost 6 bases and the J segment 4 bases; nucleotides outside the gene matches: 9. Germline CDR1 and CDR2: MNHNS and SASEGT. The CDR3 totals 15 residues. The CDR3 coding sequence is TGTGCCAGCAGCATAACGACAGGGGGAGGCACTGAAGCTTTCTTT. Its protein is CASSITTGGGTEAFF.

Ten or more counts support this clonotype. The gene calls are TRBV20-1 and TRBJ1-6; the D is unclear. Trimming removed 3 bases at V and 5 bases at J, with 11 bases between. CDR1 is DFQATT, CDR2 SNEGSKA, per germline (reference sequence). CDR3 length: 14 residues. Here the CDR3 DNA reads TGCAGTGCTAGGGCGGCCTTCAATAATTCACCCCTCCACTTT. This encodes CSARAAFNNSPLHF.

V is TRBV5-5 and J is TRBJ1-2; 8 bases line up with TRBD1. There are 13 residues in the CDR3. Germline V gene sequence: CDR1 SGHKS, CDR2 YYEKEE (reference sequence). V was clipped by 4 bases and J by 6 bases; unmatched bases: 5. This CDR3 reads CASSKDRVNGYTF. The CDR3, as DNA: TGTGCCAGCAGCAAGGACAGGGTAAATGGCTACACCTTC.

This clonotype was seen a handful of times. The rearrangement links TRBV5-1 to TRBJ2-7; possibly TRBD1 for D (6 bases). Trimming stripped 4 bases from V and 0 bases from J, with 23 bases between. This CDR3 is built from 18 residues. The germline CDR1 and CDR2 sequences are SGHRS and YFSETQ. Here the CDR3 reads CASSPWGPRGSSSYEQYF. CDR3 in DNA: TGCGCCAGCAGCCCCTGGGGGCCTCGGGGCTCGAGCTCCTACGAGCAGTACTTC.

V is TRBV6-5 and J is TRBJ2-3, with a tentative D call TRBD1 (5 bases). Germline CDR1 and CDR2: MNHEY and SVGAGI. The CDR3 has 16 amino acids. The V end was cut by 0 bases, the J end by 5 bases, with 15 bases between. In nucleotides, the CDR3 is TGTGCCAGCAGTTACTCAGGACACTCTGTCGAAGATACGCAGTATTTT. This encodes CASSYSGHSVEDTQYF.

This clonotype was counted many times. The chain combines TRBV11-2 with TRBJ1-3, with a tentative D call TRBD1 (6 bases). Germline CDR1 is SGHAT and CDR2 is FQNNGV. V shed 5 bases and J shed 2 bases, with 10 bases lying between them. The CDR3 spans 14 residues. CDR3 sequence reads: CASSKRQAGNTIYF. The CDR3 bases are TGTGCCAGCAGCAAAAGACAGGCTGGAAACACCATATATTTT.

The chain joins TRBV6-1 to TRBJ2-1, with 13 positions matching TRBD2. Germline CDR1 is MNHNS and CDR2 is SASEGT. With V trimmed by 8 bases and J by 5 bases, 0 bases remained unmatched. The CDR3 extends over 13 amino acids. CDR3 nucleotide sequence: TGTGCCAGCGGACTAGCGGGAGACAATGAGCAGTTCTTC. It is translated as CASGLAGDNEQFF.

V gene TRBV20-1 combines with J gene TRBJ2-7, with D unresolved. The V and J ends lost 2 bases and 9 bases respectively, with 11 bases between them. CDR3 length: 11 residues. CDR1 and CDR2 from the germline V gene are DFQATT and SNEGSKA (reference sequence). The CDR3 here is CSARTLARQYF. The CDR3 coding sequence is TGCAGTGCTAGAACCCTCGCCAGGCAGTACTTC.

The CDR3 protein is CASSYRTVSYEQYF. CDR3 nucleotides: TGTGCCAGCAGTTACAGGACAGTCTCCTACGAGCAGTACTTC. The chain carries TRBV6-5 and TRBJ2-7, with D possibly matching TRBD1 (6 bases). This CDR3 contains 14 residues. CDR1 and CDR2 from the germline V gene are MNHEY and SVGAGI. Deletions cut 2 bases from V and 0 bases from J, with 8 bases between.

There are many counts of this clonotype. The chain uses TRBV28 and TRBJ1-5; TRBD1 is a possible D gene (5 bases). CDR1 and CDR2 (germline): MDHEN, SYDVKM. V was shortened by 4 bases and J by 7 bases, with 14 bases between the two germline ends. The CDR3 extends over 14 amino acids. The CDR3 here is CASSSRVLGQPQHF. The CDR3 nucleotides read TGTGCCAGCAGTTCCAGGGTCTTGGGGCAGCCCCAGCATTTT.

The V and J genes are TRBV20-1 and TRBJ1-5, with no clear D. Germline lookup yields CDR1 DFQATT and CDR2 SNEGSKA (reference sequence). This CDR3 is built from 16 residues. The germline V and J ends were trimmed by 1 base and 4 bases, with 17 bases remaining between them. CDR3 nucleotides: TGCAGTGCTAGAGCTAGTACCAAAACTATAAATCAGCCCCAGCATTTT. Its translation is CSARASTKTINQPQHF.

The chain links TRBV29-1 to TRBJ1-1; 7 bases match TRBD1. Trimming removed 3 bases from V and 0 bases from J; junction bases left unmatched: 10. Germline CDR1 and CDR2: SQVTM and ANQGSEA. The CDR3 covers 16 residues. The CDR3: CSVDGTEDYLNTEAFF. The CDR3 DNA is TGCAGCGTTGACGGGACAGAGGATTATCTGAACACTGAAGCTTTCTTT.

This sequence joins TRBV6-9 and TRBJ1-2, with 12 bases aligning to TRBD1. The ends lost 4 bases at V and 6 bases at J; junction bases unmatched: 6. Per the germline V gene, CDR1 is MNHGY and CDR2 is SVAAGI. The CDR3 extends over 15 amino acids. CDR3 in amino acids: CASSFNRDRGHGYTF. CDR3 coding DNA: TGTGCCAGCAGTTTCAATCGGGACAGGGGGCATGGCTACACCTTC.

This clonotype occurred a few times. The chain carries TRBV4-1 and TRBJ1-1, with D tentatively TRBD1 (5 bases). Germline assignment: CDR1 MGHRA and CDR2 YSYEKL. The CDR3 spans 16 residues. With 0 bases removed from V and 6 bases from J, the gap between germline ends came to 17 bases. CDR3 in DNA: TGCGCCAGCAGCCAAGATCAGGGTGGGGGAAACGCTGAAGCTTTCTTT. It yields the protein CASSQDQGGGNAEAFF.

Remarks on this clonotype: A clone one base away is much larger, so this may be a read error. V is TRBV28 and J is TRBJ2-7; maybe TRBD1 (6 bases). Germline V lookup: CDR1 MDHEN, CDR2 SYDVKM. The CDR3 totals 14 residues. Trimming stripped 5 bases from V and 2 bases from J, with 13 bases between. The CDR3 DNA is TGTGCCAGCAGTCGACAGGTTCTGACCTACGAGCAGTACTTC. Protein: CASSRQVLTYEQYF.

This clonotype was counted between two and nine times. CDR3 loop: CASSFIIPAGDTQYF. CDR3 in DNA: TGTGCCAGCAGTTTCATAATCCCCGCGGGAGATACGCAGTATTTT. The chain is built from TRBV28 and TRBJ2-3, with D possibly being TRBD2 (5 bases). Trimming stripped 3 bases from V and 5 bases from J, with 15 bases between. The length of the CDR3 is 15 residues. CDR1 and CDR2 (germline): MDHEN, SYDVKM.

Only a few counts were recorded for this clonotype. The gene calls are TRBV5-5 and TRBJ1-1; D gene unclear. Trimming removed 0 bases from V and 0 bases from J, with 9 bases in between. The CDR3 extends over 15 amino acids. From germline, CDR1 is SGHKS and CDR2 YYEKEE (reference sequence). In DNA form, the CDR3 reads TGTGCCAGCAGCTTGGTTGTGGGGATGAACACTGAAGCTTTCTTT. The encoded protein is CASSLVVGMNTEAFF.

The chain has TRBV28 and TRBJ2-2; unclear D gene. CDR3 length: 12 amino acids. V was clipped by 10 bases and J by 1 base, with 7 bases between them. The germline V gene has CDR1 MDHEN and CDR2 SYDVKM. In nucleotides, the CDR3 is TGTGCCATCCTAGAGAACACCGGGGAGCTGTTTTTT. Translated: CAILENTGELFF.